This entry concerns a single TCR beta chain. This clone was found once. The antigen this receptor binds is unknown. It has no much larger one-base neighbor in the sample; base qualities were not kept. The cohort consisted of more than 650 healthy bone marrow donors. At the time of sampling, every cohort member was nominally healthy, though immune exposures that went unrecorded were likely present. The donor was CMV seronegative and was included in the group of under 450 seronegative cohort members. A peripheral blood sample was collected from each donor, and TCR beta sequencing was performed on peripheral blood mononuclear cells. Genomic DNA extraction from the blood cell samples was performed with the Qiagen DNeasy Blood Extraction Kit. CDR1 and CDR2 were assigned from the germline V gene (reference sequence) as LNHNV and YYDKDF. The V and J ends are trimmed by 1 base and 4 bases, leaving 7 bases between them. Including cysteine and phenylalanine, the CDR3 has 13 amino acids. CDR3 DNA only is kept here, 39 bases in frame from base 1.

Libraries were built with the immunoSEQ multiplex PCR assay. A mixture of 60 forward primers for TCR Vbeta segments and 13 reverse primers for TCR Jbeta segments was used in the multiplex PCR. The CDR3 region of rearranged TCR beta genes was amplified from genomic DNA by a multiplex PCR assay. On the Illumina HiSeq System, the amplified TCR beta libraries were sequenced as 87-base-pair reads. The authors processed their data as follows. Across the 670 or so repertoires, a later analysis counted some 80 million unique TCR beta chains, around 11 million of which were shared by at least two donors. A nearest-neighbor algorithm error-corrected the raw reads and collapsed the reads into unique sequences, merging closely related sequences to remove PCR and sequencing errors. CDR3 sequences were aligned to IMGT reference sequences to assign V, D and J gene segments. For a sequence to be retained, at least a six-nucleotide match to both a V gene segment and a J gene segment was required. Rearrangements were classified as productive when the CDR3 lacked stop codons and remained in frame with V and J, and all other rearrangements were classified as non-productive. Following IMGT convention, CDR3 was defined as the stretch from the second conserved V-encoded cysteine to the conserved J-encoded phenylalanine. In an earlier analysis of approximately 590 of the donors, sequences lacking an unambiguous match to a single V gene segment were excluded. An earlier analysis of 500 to 700 of the donors classified V segments as functional when productive rearrangements were above 56.7% and as segregating when the standard deviation between donors was above 5%. To diagnose cytomegalovirus status from the catalog of TCR beta chain sequences, a statistical classification framework was built. A later analysis assigned V and J genes by comparing TCR nucleotide sequences with IMGT/GENE-DB human TR gene sequences. Using the TCRdist pipeline, a later analysis assigned CDR3 sequences along with most-parsimonious VDJ recombination scenarios. A later analysis defined each TCR beta chain by its CDR3 amino acid sequence plus V-gene family, and excluded reads lacking a unique V-gene family. To address suspected cross-contamination and a sequencing artifact, a later analysis removed under 600 highly shared, low-generation-probability nucleotide sequences. In a later analysis, a clonal expansion index was calculated for each public chain from normalized within-repertoire ranks of inferred template counts. A later analysis computed generation probabilities with a VDJ recombination model fitted to out-of-frame rearrangements, and checked the results against IGoR. A later analysis scored TCR-TCR, TCR-HLA and TCR-CMV co-occurrence with hypergeometric tests, applying a repertoire-size bias correction to TCR pairs. False discovery rates were estimated in a later analysis by permuting HLA or CMV assignments 20 times. In a later analysis, co-occurring TCRs were grouped using DBSCAN, with TCRdist sequence similarity added in when clustering inside HLA-allele-positive subsets. Co-occurrence clustering excluded repertoires with fewer than 30,000 or more than 120,000 public chains, plus five with anomalous nucleotide sharing. This is the immuneACCESS table as TCRdb keeps it, with only in-frame sequences that have V and J called. A part of the clones is gone; compared with another copy, unresolved V genes explain less than half, and the rest is unexplained. D and trimming come from the DNA, and the V and J calls and clone size come from that table. In all, the sample holds about 160,000 clones, and around 88% of those were seen once. The ten largest clonotypes hold approximately 2% of the sample.

The record originates from a study of cytomegalovirus exposure and HLA in healthy donors (dated by TCRdb to 2016 to 2017). For the study in its entirety: An earlier analysis of some 500 of the donors reported 250 to 350 Gb of sequence data and about 100 million unique TCR beta sequences from some 180 million T cells. An early release covering 550 to 700 HLA-typed donors comprised about 290 gigabases of sequencing data and some 79 million unique TCR sequences. Among the 398 genotyped donors, more than 70% belonged to the genetic ancestry cluster associated with self-reported Caucasian donors. The study aimed to test whether signatures of past pathogen exposure could be identified by cataloging public T cell receptors. The T cell repertoires of 550 to 850 subjects were profiled by immunosequencing and related to cytomegalovirus serostatus. A separate validation cohort of 100 to 150 different subjects was used in addition to the roughly 640-subject first cohort. High-throughput TCR immunosequencing, statistical association of individual TCRs with disease status, and machine learning were combined to predict cytomegalovirus infection status. To study patterns of TCR occurrence, a later analysis re-analyzed previously published TCR beta repertoires from 666 donors and added high-resolution HLA genotyping. Rather than drawing on any new phenotypic data, the later analysis identified candidate immune exposures from TCR beta sequences and the way those sequences occurred across donors. An earlier analysis of around 640 of the donors used high-throughput TCR beta sequencing to judge whether each TCR beta V gene segment behaved as functional or pseudogenic. Donor age, sex, ethnicity and CMV serostatus were collected together with the repertoire data. Genome-wide SNP genotypes for about 60% of the 666 donors were used in a later genetic analysis, which treated that subset as a discovery cohort. Every repertoire in the discovery cohort had been generated on one and the same sequencing platform. HLA typing included class I and class II loci at four-digit resolution. Typing coverage differed by locus: A, B, C, DRB1 and DQB1 were typed in roughly 629-630 donors, DQA1 in 500 to 550, DPA1 in approximately 600, and DPB1 in just under 480. Several DR-DQ haplotypes were handled as single units for association and clustering, since linkage in the cohort was strong. On average, 235,054 unique TCR beta nucleotide sequences were sequenced per donor among a few hundred genotyped donors of the cohort, with about 17% of those sequences being non-productive.

Broader findings and caveats from the paper: A later genetic analysis reported fewer N-insertions in productive TCRs among donors in an Asian-associated ancestry cluster than the roughly 720-donor mean. In the study, some 180 TCR beta chains were listed as associated with cytomegalovirus. Most CMV-associated TCR beta chains appeared to be HLA-restricted in a later analysis, and the HLA associations seemed to be driven largely by CMV exposure. The presence/absence analyses assumed that sequencing depth was roughly uniform across donors, and that assumption may not be true. The authors suggested that the approach could potentially be extended to other disease states and immunological phenotypes. In a later analysis, about 16,000 TCR beta sequences were associated with specific HLA alleles at a false discovery rate of 0.05. When HLA alleles, especially DR and DQ, strongly co-occurred, attributing TCR associations to individual alleles was difficult. Three of the identified cytomegalovirus-associated TCR beta chains were confirmed in vitro to be specific for cytomegalovirus antigens. Most TCR sequences were seen in very few donors, while some public TCRs were found in many individuals. HLA typing was unavailable for some donors at each locus, so association tests used only the typed subset. The 87-base-pair reads could not distinguish some IMGT-functional V segments, including TRBV6-2 and TRBV6-3, so those segments were excluded. A later analysis found that HLA-associated TCR beta chains were more clonally expanded and had lower generation probabilities than equally common non-associated chains. A later analysis found that TCR association rates varied across HLA loci, with DRB1 alleles showing the most associated TCRs and HLA-C alleles the fewest. According to a later analysis, parvovirus B19, influenza, CMV and Epstein-Barr virus appeared linked to several top co-occurrence clusters. Cytomegalovirus status was reported to be diagnosed by the classifier with high specificity and sensitivity in both the original and validation cohorts. Because counts were too low, more than 15 rarely observed V segments, including chromosome 9 orphons, were excluded from the earlier analysis of 587 of the donors. The cohort was sequenced for TCR beta chains only, and without alpha or paired-chain data the features that could be detected were limited. A further reported finding was that TCR beta sequences accurately predicted the HLA-A and HLA-B alleles for most subjects in the first cohort. In an earlier analysis of under 600 of the donors, most TCR beta V segments were observed in productive rearrangements about 87% or about 30% of the time, broadly matching IMGT annotations. CMV serostatus was the only immune exposure information available for the cohort. A group of highly shared sequence variants was considered likely to be a technical artifact of the sequencing pipeline. Correlated functional status among segregating V segments might reflect linkage disequilibrium, but an unknown experimental factor could not be ruled out. In a later genetic analysis, a missense DCLRE1C variant was associated with V-gene and J-gene trimming of TCR beta chains, and the association was replicated in an independent cohort.

The rearranged chain carries TRBV15 and TRBJ1-2; too little of a D gene remains to name it. This receptor was obtained from a woman younger than 30 in good health and CMV-seronegative. The sample consisted of PBMCs. The CDR3 protein is CATSRAQSYGYTF. The bases are TGTGCCACCAGCAGAGCACAGTCCTATGGCTACACCTTC. Supplemented by the reference TRBV15 and TRBJ1-2 proteins around the CDR3, the complete variable domain is DAMVIQNPRYQVTQFGKPVTLSCSQTLNHNVMYWYQQKSSQAPKLLFHYYDKDFNNEADTPDNFQSRRPNTSFCFLDIRSPGLGDTAMYLCATSRAQSYGYTFGSGTRLTVV.